These 11 T cell receptor beta chains originate from one sample sequenced in a study of T cell responses to AZD1222 COVID-19 vaccine. Measured with immunoSEQ multiplex PCR; TCRdb has only the in-frame clones, and not every one. The sample lists around 140,000 clones, 85% to 95% occurring once. Sequencing used peripheral blood, obtained after recovery from COVID-19. The receptors were gathered from an adult who had recovered from COVID-19.

The rearrangement uses TRBV5-6 and TRBJ2-1; tentative D call: TRBD1 (6 bases). Germline-derived CDR1 and CDR2 are SGHDT and YYEEEE. V lost 4 bases and J lost 5, with 13 bases in between. The CDR3 has 14 residues. The CDR3 nucleotides read TGTGCCAGCAGCCCCCTGGGGGCGCACAATGAGCAGTTCTTC. This gives the protein CASSPLGAHNEQFF.

This chain joins TRBV3-1 (or the pseudogene TRBV3-2) and TRBJ2-1; TRBD2 matches at 9 bases. After removal of 5 bases from V and 2 bases from J, the junction contained 1 base not matched to a gene. CDR1 LGHDT and CDR2 YNNKEL come from the germline V gene (reference sequence). This CDR3 spans 14 amino acids. CDR3 nucleotide sequence: TGTGCCAGCAGCGCTAGCGGGACCTACAATGAGCAGTTCTTC. The encoded protein is CASSASGTYNEQFF.

V and J are TRBV2 and TRBJ1-5; 11 bases map to TRBD1. After removal of 6 bases from V and 2 bases from J, the junction contained 6 bases not matched to a gene. CDR1 and CDR2 from the germline V gene are SNHLY and FYNNEI. The CDR3 extends over 16 amino acids. The CDR3 region is CASRGQGGGGNQPQHF. CDR3 DNA: TGTGCCAGCAGGGGACAGGGGGGAGGGGGCAATCAGCCCCAGCATTTT.

This chain joins TRBV3-1 (or the pseudogene TRBV3-2) and TRBJ2-5; D unresolved. The CDR3 is made up of 12 amino acids. V dropped 0 bases and J dropped 10 bases, with 9 bases sitting between them. Germline V CDR1 and CDR2: LGHDT, YNNKEL (reference sequence). The CDR3 reads CASSQENGLQYF. CDR3 DNA sequence: TGTGCCAGCAGCCAAGAGAATGGTCTCCAGTACTTC.

This chain links TRBV2 with TRBJ1-2; D remains ambiguous. Germline V gives CDR1 SNHLY, CDR2 FYNNEI. The CDR3 has 14 residues. V lost 0 bases, J lost 2 bases, and 7 bases lay in between. As DNA, the CDR3 is TGTGCCAGCAGTGAAGCGCCACAGAACTATGGCTACACCTTC. Protein product: CASSEAPQNYGYTF.

V and J are TRBV9 and TRBJ1-4, with D possibly being TRBD1 (5 bases). Germline loops: CDR1 SGDLS, CDR2 YYNGEE. V lost 4 bases to trimming and J lost 0 bases, with 10 bases between them. CDR3 length equals 15 residues. The CDR3 coding sequence is TGTGCCAGCAGCTCAGGGCAGACAACTAATGAAAAACTGTTTTTT. Protein sequence: CASSSGQTTNEKLFF.

The rearrangement uses TRBV27 and TRBJ1-2; D gene unclear. The CDR3 totals 13 residues. In germline, CDR1 is MNHEY, CDR2 SMNVEV (reference sequence). The germline V and J ends were trimmed by 6 bases and 5 bases, with 13 bases remaining between them. Written as DNA, the CDR3 is TGTGCCAGCAGCCTTGGCCCGGGATATGGCTACACCTTC. Translated, it gives CASSLGPGYGYTF.

The genes are TRBV5-1 and TRBJ1-4; D remains unclear. Trimming pared 0 bases from V and 2 bases from J, leaving 11 bases between. This CDR3 has 16 residues. Germline V gives CDR1 SGHRS, CDR2 YFSETQ. The CDR3 region is CASSLVGLGTNEKLFF. As DNA, the CDR3 is TGCGCCAGCAGCTTGGTAGGGCTAGGGACTAATGAAAAACTGTTTTTT.

The rearrangement links TRBV28 to TRBJ2-7, with D possibly being TRBD2 (7 bases). Trimming shortened V by 6 bases and J by 7 bases, and 19 bases separated the two germline ends. CDR1 and CDR2 (germline): MDHEN, SYDVKM. CDR3 length equals 14 residues. DNA for the CDR3: TGTGCCAGCAGCTGGGGGGGCAGCCCCTCGGAGCAGTACTTC. This encodes CASSWGGSPSEQYF. The whole variable domain, filled in from reference TRBV28 and TRBJ2-7, reads DVKVTQSSRYLVKRTGEKVFLECVQDMDHENMFWYRQDPGLGLRLIYFSYDVKMKEKGDIPEGYSVSREKKERFSLILESASTNQTSMYLCASSWGGSPSEQYFGPGTRLTVT.

V usage is TRBV29-1 and J usage is TRBJ2-2; D might be TRBD2 (6 bases). Germline V lookup: CDR1 SQVTM, CDR2 ANQGSEA. V lost 8 bases and J 6 bases, leaving 13 bases between the germline ends. This CDR3 spans 12 amino acids. In DNA form, the CDR3 reads TGCAGCTCCTTGACTAGGGCCGGGGAGCTGTTTTTT. Translated: CSSLTRAGELFF.

The chain recombines TRBV11-1 with TRBJ2-1, with TRBD2 identical over 9 bases. V lost 7 bases and J lost 2; bases outside the gene matches: 3. Germline V gene sequence: CDR1 SGHAT, CDR2 FQDESV (reference sequence). This CDR3 has 14 amino acids. CDR3 nucleotide sequence: TGTGCCAGCACGCCTAGCGGGGCCTACAATGAGCAGTTCTTC. It yields the protein CASTPSGAYNEQFF.